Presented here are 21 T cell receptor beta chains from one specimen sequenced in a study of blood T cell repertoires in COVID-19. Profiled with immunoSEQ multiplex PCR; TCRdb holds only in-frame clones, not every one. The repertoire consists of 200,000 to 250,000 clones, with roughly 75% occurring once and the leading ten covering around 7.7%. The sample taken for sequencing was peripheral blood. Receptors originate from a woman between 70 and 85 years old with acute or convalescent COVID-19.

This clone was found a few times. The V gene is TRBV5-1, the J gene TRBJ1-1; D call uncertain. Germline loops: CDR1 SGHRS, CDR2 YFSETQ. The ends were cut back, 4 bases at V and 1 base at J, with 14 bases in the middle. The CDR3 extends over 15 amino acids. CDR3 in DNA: TGCGCCAGCAGCCCGTCGGTTGTAGAGAACACTGAAGCTTTCTTT. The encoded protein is CASSPSVVENTEAFF.

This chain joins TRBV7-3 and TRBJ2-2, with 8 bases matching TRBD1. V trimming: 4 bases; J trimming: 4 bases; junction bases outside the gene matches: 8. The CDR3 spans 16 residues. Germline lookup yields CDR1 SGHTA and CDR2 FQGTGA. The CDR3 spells CASSSATGQVTGELFF. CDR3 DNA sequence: TGTGCCAGCAGCTCAGCGACGGGACAGGTCACCGGGGAGCTGTTTTTT.

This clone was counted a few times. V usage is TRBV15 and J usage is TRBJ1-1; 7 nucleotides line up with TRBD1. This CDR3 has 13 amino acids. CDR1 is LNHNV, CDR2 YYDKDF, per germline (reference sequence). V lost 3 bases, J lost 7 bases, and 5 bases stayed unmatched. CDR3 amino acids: CATSRGDRDEAFF. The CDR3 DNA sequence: TGTGCCACCAGCAGGGGAGACAGGGATGAAGCTTTCTTT.

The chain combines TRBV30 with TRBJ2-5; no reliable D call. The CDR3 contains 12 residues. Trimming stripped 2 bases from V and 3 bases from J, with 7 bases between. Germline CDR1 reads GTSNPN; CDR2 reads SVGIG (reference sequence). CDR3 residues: CAWSPSEETQYF. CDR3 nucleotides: TGTGCCTGGAGTCCTTCAGAAGAGACCCAGTACTTC.

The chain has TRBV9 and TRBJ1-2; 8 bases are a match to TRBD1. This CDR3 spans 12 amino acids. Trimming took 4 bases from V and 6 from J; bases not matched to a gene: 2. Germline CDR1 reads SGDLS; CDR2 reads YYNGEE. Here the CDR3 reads CASSQTGDGYTF. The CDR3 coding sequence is TGTGCCAGCAGCCAGACAGGGGATGGCTACACCTTC.

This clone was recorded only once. In DNA, the CDR3 is TGCAGCGTTGAAGATTTGGGGCCTGAAGCTTTCTTT. This sequence encodes CSVEDLGPEAFF. The chain carries TRBV29-1 and TRBJ1-1; weak D call: TRBD1 (5 bases). This CDR3 is built from 12 residues. Germline CDR1 SQVTM, CDR2 ANQGSEA. Trimming left V 0 bases short and J 6 bases short, with 8 bases between.

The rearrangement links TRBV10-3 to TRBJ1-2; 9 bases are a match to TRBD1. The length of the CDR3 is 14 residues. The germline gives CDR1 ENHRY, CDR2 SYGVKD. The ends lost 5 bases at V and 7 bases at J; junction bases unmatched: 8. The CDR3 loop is CAISSGTGSGGYTF. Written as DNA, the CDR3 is TGTGCCATCAGTTCCGGGACAGGGTCGGGTGGCTACACCTTC.

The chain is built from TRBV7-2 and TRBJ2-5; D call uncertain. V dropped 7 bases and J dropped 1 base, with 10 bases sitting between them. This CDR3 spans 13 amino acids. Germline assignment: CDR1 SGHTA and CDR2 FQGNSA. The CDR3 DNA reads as TGTGCCAGCACCGGTCCCATCCAAGAGACCCAGTACTTC. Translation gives CASTGPIQETQYF.

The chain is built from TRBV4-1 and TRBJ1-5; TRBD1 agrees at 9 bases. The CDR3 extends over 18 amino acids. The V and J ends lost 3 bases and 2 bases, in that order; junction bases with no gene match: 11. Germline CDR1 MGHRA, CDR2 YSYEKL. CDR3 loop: CASSQAGTGYRGNQPQHF. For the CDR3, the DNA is TGCGCCAGCAGCCAGGCCGGGACAGGGTACCGTGGCAATCAGCCCCAGCATTTT.

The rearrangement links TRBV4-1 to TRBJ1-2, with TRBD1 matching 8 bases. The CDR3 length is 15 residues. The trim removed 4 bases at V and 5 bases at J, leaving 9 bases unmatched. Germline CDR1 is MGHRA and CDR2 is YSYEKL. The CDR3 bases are TGCGCCAGCAGCCCATCAGGGGGCGCGGTATATGGCTACACCTTC. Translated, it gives CASSPSGGAVYGYTF.

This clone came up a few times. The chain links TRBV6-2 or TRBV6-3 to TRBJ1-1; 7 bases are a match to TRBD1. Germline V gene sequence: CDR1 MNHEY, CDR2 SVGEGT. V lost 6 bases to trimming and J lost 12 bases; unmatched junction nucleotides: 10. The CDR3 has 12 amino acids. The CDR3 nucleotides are TGTGCCAGCAGCACGACAGGGAAGATAACTTTCTTT. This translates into CASSTTGKITFF.

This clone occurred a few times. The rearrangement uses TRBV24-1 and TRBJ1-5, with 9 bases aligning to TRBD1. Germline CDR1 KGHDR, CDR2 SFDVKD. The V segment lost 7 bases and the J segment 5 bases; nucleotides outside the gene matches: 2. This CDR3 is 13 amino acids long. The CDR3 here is CATRQGAHQPQHF. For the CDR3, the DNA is TGTGCCACCAGACAGGGGGCCCATCAGCCCCAGCATTTT.

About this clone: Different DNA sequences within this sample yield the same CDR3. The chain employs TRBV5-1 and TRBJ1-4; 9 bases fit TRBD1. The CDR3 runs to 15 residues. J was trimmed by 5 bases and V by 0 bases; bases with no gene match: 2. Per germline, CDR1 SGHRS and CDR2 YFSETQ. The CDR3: CASSLAGTGNEKLFF. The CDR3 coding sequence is TGCGCCAGCAGCTTGGCCGGGACAGGGAATGAAAAACTGTTTTTT.

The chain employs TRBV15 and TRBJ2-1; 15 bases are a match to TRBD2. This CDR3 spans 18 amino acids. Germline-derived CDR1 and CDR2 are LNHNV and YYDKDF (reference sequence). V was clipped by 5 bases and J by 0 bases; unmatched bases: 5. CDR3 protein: CATSGTSGGQSSYNEQFF. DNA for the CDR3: TGTGCCACCAGCGGGACTAGCGGGGGGCAGAGCTCCTACAATGAGCAGTTCTTC.

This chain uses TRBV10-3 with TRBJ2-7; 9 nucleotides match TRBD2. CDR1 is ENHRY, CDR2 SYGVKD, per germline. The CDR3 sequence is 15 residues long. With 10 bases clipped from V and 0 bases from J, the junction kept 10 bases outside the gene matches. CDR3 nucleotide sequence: TGTGCCACCGGGGGGGGACTAGCCAACTCCTACGAGCAGTACTTC. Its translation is CATGGGLANSYEQYF.

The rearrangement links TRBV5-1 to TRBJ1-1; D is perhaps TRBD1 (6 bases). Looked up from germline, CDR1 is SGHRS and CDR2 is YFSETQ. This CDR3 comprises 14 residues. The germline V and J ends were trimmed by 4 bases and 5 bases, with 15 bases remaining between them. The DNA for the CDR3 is TGCGCCAGCAGCCCCCAGGGGCCCGGAACTGAAGCTTTCTTT. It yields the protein CASSPQGPGTEAFF.

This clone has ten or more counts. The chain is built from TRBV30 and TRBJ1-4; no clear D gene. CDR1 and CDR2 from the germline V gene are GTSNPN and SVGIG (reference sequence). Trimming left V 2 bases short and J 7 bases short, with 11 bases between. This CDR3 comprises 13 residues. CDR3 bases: TGTGCCTGGAGTTTGGGTGCAGGTGAAAAACTGTTTTTT. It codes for CAWSLGAGEKLFF.

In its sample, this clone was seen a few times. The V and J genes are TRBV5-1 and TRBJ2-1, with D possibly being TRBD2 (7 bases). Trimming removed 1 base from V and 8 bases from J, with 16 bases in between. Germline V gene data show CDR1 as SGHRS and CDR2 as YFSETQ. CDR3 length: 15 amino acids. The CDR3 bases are TGCGCCAGCAGCTTGAGTCGCGGGGGCCGGGATGAGCAGTTCTTC. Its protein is CASSLSRGGRDEQFF. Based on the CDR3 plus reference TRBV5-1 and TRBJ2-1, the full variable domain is KAGVTQTPRYLIKTRGQQVTLSCSPISGHRSVSWYQQTPGQGLQFLFEYFSETQRNKGNFPGRFSGRQFSNSRSEMNVSTLELGDSALYLCASSLSRGGRDEQFFGPGTRLTVL.

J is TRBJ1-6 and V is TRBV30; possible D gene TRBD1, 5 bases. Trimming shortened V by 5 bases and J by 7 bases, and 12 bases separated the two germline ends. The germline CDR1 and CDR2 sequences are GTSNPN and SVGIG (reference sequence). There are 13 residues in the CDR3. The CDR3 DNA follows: TGTGCCTGGTCCCCCGGGGGGAATTCACCCCTCCACTTT. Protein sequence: CAWSPGGNSPLHF.

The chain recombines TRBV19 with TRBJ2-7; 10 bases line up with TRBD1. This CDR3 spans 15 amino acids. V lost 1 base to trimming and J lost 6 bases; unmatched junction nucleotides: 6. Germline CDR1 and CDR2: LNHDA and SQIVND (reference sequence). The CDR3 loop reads CASSIVSDRGPEQYF. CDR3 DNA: TGTGCCAGTAGTATAGTAAGCGACAGGGGGCCCGAGCAGTACTTC.

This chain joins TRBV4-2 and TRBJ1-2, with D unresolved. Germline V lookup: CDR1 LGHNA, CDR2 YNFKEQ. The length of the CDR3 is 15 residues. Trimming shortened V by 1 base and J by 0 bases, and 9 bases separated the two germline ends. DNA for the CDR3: TGTGCCAGCAGCCAAGGAACTATGTCTAACTATGGCTACACCTTC. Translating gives CASSQGTMSNYGYTF.